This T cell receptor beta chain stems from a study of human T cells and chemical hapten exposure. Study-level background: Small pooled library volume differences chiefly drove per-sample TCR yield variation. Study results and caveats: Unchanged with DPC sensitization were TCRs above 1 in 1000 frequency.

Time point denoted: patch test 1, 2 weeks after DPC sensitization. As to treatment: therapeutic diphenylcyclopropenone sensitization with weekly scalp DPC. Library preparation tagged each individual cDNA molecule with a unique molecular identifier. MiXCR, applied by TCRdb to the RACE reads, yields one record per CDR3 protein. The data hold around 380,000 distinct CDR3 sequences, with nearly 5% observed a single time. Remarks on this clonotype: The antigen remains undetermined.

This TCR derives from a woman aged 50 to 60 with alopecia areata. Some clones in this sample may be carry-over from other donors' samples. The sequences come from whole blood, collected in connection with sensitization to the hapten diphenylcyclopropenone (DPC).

The CDR3 DNA reads as TGCAGTGACGCGGACAGCCAGTCGAACACAGATACGCAGTATTTT. Its protein product is CSDADSQSNTDTQYF. The V gene is TRBV20-1, the J gene TRBJ2-3, with D perhaps TRBD1 (6 bases). Between the trimmed V and J ends, which lost 7 bases and 2 bases, there was a span of 19 bases. This CDR3 is 15 amino acids long. Germline CDR1 DFQATT, CDR2 SNEGSKA (reference sequence).